This T cell receptor (beta chain) was captured by sequencing in a study of CD8 T cells in ankylosing spondylitis. TCRdb redid the calling of the 5' RACE reads with MiXCR, one entry per CDR3 protein. Of tens of thousands of distinct CDR3 sequences in the sample, approximately 10% were seen once. The sample holds many counts of this clonotype. The CDR3 is made up of 16 amino acids. The V end was cut by 6 bases, the J end by 4 bases, with 24 bases between. The germline V gene encodes CDR1 DFQATT and CDR2 SNEGSKA (reference sequence). The genes are TRBV20-1 and TRBJ2-5; D gene uncertain. Sequences were obtained from blood, either unsorted or a sorted T cell fraction (not recorded which). The origin of this receptor is a male donor with ankylosing spondylitis or in good health (not recorded which). CDR3 in DNA: TGCAGTGCCACATCACACCGTGGTCCCTTTAGAGAGACCCAGTACTTC. This encodes CSATSHRGPFRETQYF.